A single sample gave rise to the 32 T cell receptor beta chains below, sequenced in a study of shared clonotypes between healthy human individuals. Assay: immunoSEQ multiplex PCR; the TCRdb copy retains only in-frame clones and omits some. The sample has roughly 2.4 million clones; 90% to 96% are singletons. Sequenced sample: naive CD4+ T cells sorted from blood. Subset of the sample: CD45RA+ positively selected. These receptors were taken from a man aged 18-30 years in good health.

The genes are TRBV30 and TRBJ2-7; D gene unclear. This CDR3 contains 14 residues. CDR1 and CDR2 (germline): GTSNPN, SVGIG (reference sequence). V was trimmed by 5 bases and J by 6 bases, leaving 20 bases between them. The DNA of the CDR3 is TGTGCCTGGTCGATCTGGGGTAATTTCGGCGAGCAGTACTTC. It specifies CAWSIWGNFGEQYF.

This rearrangement joins TRBV4-3 to TRBJ1-5, with D maybe TRBD1 (6 bases). Germline V CDR1 and CDR2: LGHNA, YSLEER. CDR3 length equals 14 residues. Deletions cut 2 bases from V and 6 bases from J, with 11 bases between. The CDR3 bases are TGCGCCAGCAGCCAAATGCCAGGGGCTCAGCCCCAGCATTTT. Amino acid sequence: CASSQMPGAQPQHF.

The genes are TRBV5-1 and TRBJ1-1; the D gene is possibly TRBD1 (5 bases). Germline CDR1 SGHRS, CDR2 YFSETQ. This CDR3 is built from 18 residues. Trimming removed 4 bases from V and 0 bases from J, with 22 bases in between. The CDR3 spells CASSRKNGAWGMNTEAFF. Here the CDR3 DNA reads TGCGCCAGCAGCCGTAAGAATGGGGCCTGGGGAATGAACACTGAAGCTTTCTTT.

The genes are TRBV19 and TRBJ1-5; D possibly corresponds to TRBD1 (6 bases). The CDR3 is 18 residues long. CDR1 and CDR2 (germline): LNHDA, SQIVND (reference sequence). V was cut by 0 bases and J by 2 bases, with 17 bases left in between. The CDR3, as DNA: TGTGCCAGTAGTATAGAGGCTGGGACACCTGGGGGCAATCAGCCCCAGCATTTT. Translating gives CASSIEAGTPGGNQPQHF.

The J gene is TRBJ2-3, the V gene TRBV9; the D is unclear. The CDR3 sequence is 16 residues long. V lost 0 bases and J lost 2, with 13 bases in between. Germline CDR1 SGDLS, CDR2 YYNGEE. The CDR3 region has the DNA TGTGCCAGCAGCGTAGGTAGCTGGGCCTTCACAGATACGCAGTATTTT. It translates to CASSVGSWAFTDTQYF.

In nucleotides, the CDR3 is TGCGCCAGCAGTGAGTCGCCAGGCTCCTACGAGCAGTACTTC. Protein: CASSESPGSYEQYF. The chain uses TRBV10-1 and TRBJ2-7; D is unclear. Between the trimmed V and J ends, which lost 0 bases and 0 bases, there was a span of 6 bases. The CDR3 has 14 amino acids. The germline CDR1 and CDR2 sequences are WNHNN and SYGVQD (reference sequence).

The rearrangement links TRBV28 to TRBJ2-7; D tentatively reads TRBD1 or TRBD2 (7 bases each). Germline V gene data show CDR1 as MDHEN and CDR2 as SYDVKM. With 5 bases removed from V and 2 bases from J, the gap between germline ends came to 16 bases. The CDR3 runs to 15 residues. DNA for the CDR3: TGTGCCAGCAGTCCAGGGGGGGTGCCCACCTACGAGCAGTACTTC. It encodes CASSPGGVPTYEQYF.

About this clone: The sample carries other DNA sequences with the same CDR3. V gene TRBV10-3 combines with J gene TRBJ2-7; D gene ambiguous. The germline gives CDR1 ENHRY, CDR2 SYGVKD. V lost 2 bases and J 2 bases, leaving 1 base between the germline ends. CDR3 length: 11 amino acids. The CDR3 here is CAISEAYEQYF. In nucleotides, the CDR3 is TGTGCCATCAGTGAGGCCTACGAGCAGTACTTC.

The chain joins TRBV7-2 to TRBJ2-3, with D possibly TRBD2 on 5 matching bases. The V gene lost 1 base and the J gene lost 3 bases, with 8 bases spanning the gap. Germline V gene sequence: CDR1 SGHTA, CDR2 FQGNSA. The CDR3 runs to 14 residues. The DNA of the CDR3 is TGTGCCAGCAGCTTAGTGACTACAACAGATACGCAGTATTTT. As protein: CASSLVTTTDTQYF.

J is TRBJ2-1 and V is TRBV29-1; 7 nucleotides agree with TRBD2. The ends lost 3 bases at V and 8 bases at J; junction bases unmatched: 10. The CDR3 runs to 14 residues. Germline CDR1 and CDR2: SQVTM and ANQGSEA. This CDR3 reads CSVDLRLADHEQFF. In DNA, the CDR3 is TGCAGCGTTGACTTGAGACTAGCAGATCATGAGCAGTTCTTC.

This chain links TRBV27 with TRBJ2-7; perhaps TRBD1 as D (5 bases). Germline V gene sequence: CDR1 MNHEY, CDR2 SMNVEV (reference sequence). This CDR3 contains 13 residues. V lost 5 bases and J 1 base, leaving 9 bases between the germline ends. The CDR3 reads CASSGAMSYEQYF. DNA for the CDR3: TGTGCCAGCAGTGGGGCCATGTCCTACGAGCAGTACTTC.

The genes are TRBV2 and TRBJ2-5; 8 bases are a match to TRBD2. Germline values: CDR1 SNHLY, CDR2 FYNNEI. The CDR3 totals 15 residues. The trim removed 6 bases at V and 5 bases at J, leaving 11 bases unmatched. The DNA of the CDR3 is TGTGCCAGCAGAAGTTATGCGGGAGGAGGGGAGACCCAGTACTTC. This encodes CASRSYAGGGETQYF.

The chain joins TRBV7-9 to TRBJ2-1, with D unresolved. The CDR3 spans 13 residues. The germline gives CDR1 SEHNR, CDR2 FQNEAQ (reference sequence). Trimming cost V 5 bases and J 5 bases, with 10 bases left between them. This CDR3 is CASSASENNEQFF. In DNA, the CDR3 is TGTGCCAGCAGCGCGAGCGAGAACAATGAGCAGTTCTTC. Full variable domain (rest looked up from reference TRBV7-9 and TRBJ2-1): DTGVSQNPRHKITKRGQNVTFRCDPISEHNRLYWYRQTLGQGPEFLTYFQNEAQLEKSRLLSDRFSAERPKGSFSTLEIQRTEQGDSAMYLCASSASENNEQFFGPGTRLTVL.

This clone was picked up one time. The chain has TRBV5-4 and TRBJ2-5; 10 nucleotides align to TRBD1. Germline assignment: CDR1 SGHNT and CDR2 YYREEE (reference sequence). The trim removed 3 bases at V and 5 bases at J, leaving 7 bases unmatched. This CDR3 has 15 residues. CDR3 region: CASSWGDRGGETQYF. Here the CDR3 DNA reads TGTGCCAGCAGCTGGGGGGACAGGGGCGGGGAGACCCAGTACTTC.

The chain joins TRBV5-5 to TRBJ1-5, with TRBD1 matching over 9 bases. From germline, CDR1 is SGHKS and CDR2 YYEKEE (reference sequence). The CDR3 has 15 residues. J gave up 11 bases and V 1 base, and 10 bases lay outside the gene matches. In nucleotides, the CDR3 is TGTGCCAGCAGCTTGATTGGGACAGGGTTTGGGACCCAGCATTTT. It is translated as CASSLIGTGFGTQHF.

The count of this clone is one. The chain combines TRBV25-1 with TRBJ1-4; TRBD1 might be the D (5 bases). The V gene lost 6 bases and the J gene lost 7 bases, with 9 bases spanning the gap. The CDR3 length is 12 residues. CDR1 and CDR2 (germline): MGHDK, SYGVNS. In DNA form, the CDR3 reads TGTGCCAGCAGCGGCAGGGTTGAAAAACTGTTTTTT. It yields the protein CASSGRVEKLFF.

This clone has only one observation. The chain has TRBV2 and TRBJ2-5; the D is unclear. The CDR3 consists of 14 residues. Germline assignment: CDR1 SNHLY and CDR2 FYNNEI. V lost 8 bases and J 3 bases, leaving 16 bases between the germline ends. This CDR3 is CASARSETEETQYF. The CDR3, as DNA: TGTGCCAGCGCAAGGTCAGAGACCGAAGAGACCCAGTACTTC. Looking up the rest from reference TRBV2 and TRBJ2-5 gives the full variable domain: EPEVTQTPSHQVTQMGQEVILRCVPISNHLYFYWYRQILGQKVEFLVSFYNNEISEKSEIFDDQFSVERPDGSNFTLKIRSTKLEDSAMYFCASARSETEETQYFGPGTRLLVL.

The sample holds one count of this clone. The chain couples TRBV6-1 to TRBJ1-5; D is unclear. V lost 2 bases to trimming and J lost 3 bases, with 5 bases between them. The V gene's germline CDR1 is MNHNS and CDR2 SASEGT. The CDR3 runs 13 residues. CDR3: CASSEMSNQPQHF. CDR3 coding DNA: TGTGCCAGCAGTGAAATGTCCAATCAGCCCCAGCATTTT.

CDR3 in amino acids: CAISEPTRQAYEQYF. Here the CDR3 DNA reads TGTGCCATCAGTGAACCCACCCGACAAGCCTACGAGCAGTACTTC. This chain links TRBV10-3 with TRBJ2-7; no definite D call. The germline CDR1 and CDR2 sequences are ENHRY and SYGVKD. V was trimmed by 3 bases and J by 2 bases, leaving 14 bases between them. This CDR3 comprises 15 residues.

The J gene is TRBJ2-5, the V gene TRBV2; perhaps TRBD1 as D (8 bases). The CDR3 length is 13 residues. Trimming stripped 11 bases from V and 7 bases from J, with 20 bases between. Germline V gene sequence: CDR1 SNHLY, CDR2 FYNNEI. DNA for the CDR3: TGTGCCCTAGCGGACAGGGCCTCATGGACCCAGTACTTC. This gives the protein CALADRASWTQYF.

The genes are TRBV5-1 and TRBJ2-3, with 9 bases identical to TRBD1. There are 15 residues in the CDR3. Looked up from germline, CDR1 is SGHRS and CDR2 is YFSETQ. After removal of 0 bases from V and 5 bases from J, the junction contained 4 bases not matched to a gene. The CDR3 bases are TGCGCCAGCAGCTTGGACCCGGGACAGGGAGATACGCAGTATTTT. It codes for CASSLDPGQGDTQYF. The complete variable domain, with remaining parts taken from reference TRBV5-1 and TRBJ2-3, reads KAGVTQTPRYLIKTRGQQVTLSCSPISGHRSVSWYQQTPGQGLQFLFEYFSETQRNKGNFPGRFSGRQFSNSRSEMNVSTLELGDSALYLCASSLDPGQGDTQYFGPGTRLTVL.

J is TRBJ2-2 and V is TRBV5-1; TRBD1 agrees at 8 bases. Germline CDR1 SGHRS, CDR2 YFSETQ. This CDR3 comprises 13 residues. V shed 2 bases and J 7 bases; nucleotides not matched to a gene: 1. The CDR3 spells CASSFGQGGELFF. CDR3 DNA sequence: TGCGCCAGCAGCTTCGGACAGGGCGGGGAGCTGTTTTTT. The complete variable domain, with remaining parts taken from reference TRBV5-1 and TRBJ2-2, reads KAGVTQTPRYLIKTRGQQVTLSCSPISGHRSVSWYQQTPGQGLQFLFEYFSETQRNKGNFPGRFSGRQFSNSRSEMNVSTLELGDSALYLCASSFGQGGELFFGEGSRLTVL.

The V and J genes are TRBV10-1 and TRBJ2-7; D might be TRBD2 (6 bases). Trimming removed 4 bases from V and 5 bases from J, with 15 bases in between. Germline V lookup: CDR1 WNHNN, CDR2 SYGVQD (reference sequence). There are 14 residues in the CDR3. The CDR3 coding sequence is TGCGCCAGCAGTGGCGGCGGGAAGGCTAACGAGCAGTACTTC. It codes for CASSGGGKANEQYF.

V is TRBV7-9 and J is TRBJ1-6; tentative D call: TRBD1 (5 bases). The CDR3 loop spans 17 amino acids. Trimming cost V 0 bases and J 7 bases, with 16 bases left between them. CDR1 and CDR2 (germline): SEHNR, FQNEAQ (reference sequence). The CDR3, as DNA: TGTGCCAGCAGCTTAGCAGCGGGGCAGGGAAACAATTCACCCCTCCACTTT. It translates to CASSLAAGQGNNSPLHF.

The chain links TRBV5-6 to TRBJ2-3; perhaps D is TRBD1 or TRBD2 (5 bases each). Trimming took off 2 bases at V and 7 bases at J, with 8 bases between the two ends. CDR1 SGHDT and CDR2 YYEEEE come from the germline V gene. There are 12 residues in the CDR3. The CDR3 here is CASSFWGNTQYF. CDR3 bases: TGTGCCAGCAGCTTCTGGGGGAATACGCAGTATTTT.

CDR3: CASSFLAVSTDTQYF. DNA of the CDR3: TGTGCCAGCAGCTTTTTAGCGGTTAGCACAGATACGCAGTATTTT. This rearrangement joins TRBV5-4 to TRBJ2-3; possible D gene TRBD2, 6 bases. CDR1 is SGHNT, CDR2 YYREEE, per germline (reference sequence). V lost 2 bases to trimming and J lost 0 bases, with 10 bases between them. The CDR3 is 15 residues long.

The chain carries TRBV5-8 and TRBJ1-6, with TRBD1 matching 9 bases. With V trimmed by 5 bases and J by 7 bases, 7 bases remained unmatched. Looked up from germline, CDR1 is SGHTS and CDR2 is YDEGEE. This CDR3 region has 15 residues. This chain's CDR3 is CASRLTGTGNSPLHF. The CDR3, as DNA: TGTGCCAGCAGACTCACCGGGACAGGGAATTCACCCCTCCACTTT.

The CDR3 coding sequence is TGTGCCAGCAGTGGCTCTAGCGGGGAAGCGTATTTT. This sequence encodes CASSGSSGEAYF. The chain uses TRBV2 and TRBJ2-3; TRBD2 matches at 9 bases. This CDR3 comprises 12 residues. Germline V CDR1 and CDR2: SNHLY, FYNNEI. V shed 4 bases, J shed 14 bases, and the junction held 7 bases outside the gene matches.

The chain combines TRBV18 with TRBJ1-5; no definite D call. The CDR3 sequence is 13 residues long. V lost 5 bases to trimming and J lost 5 bases, with 10 bases between them. The germline V gene encodes CDR1 KGHSH and CDR2 LQKENI. CDR3 region: CASSAGFDQPQHF. The CDR3 DNA follows: TGTGCCAGCTCAGCGGGTTTCGATCAGCCCCAGCATTTT.

The chain carries TRBV5-4 and TRBJ2-5, with 7 bases that match TRBD2. J lost 5 bases, V lost 2 bases, and 3 bases had no gene match. Germline V lookup: CDR1 SGHNT, CDR2 YYREEE (reference sequence). This CDR3 has 13 residues. The DNA for the CDR3 is TGTGCCAGCAGCTTCGGGGAGGGGGAGACCCAGTACTTC. Translating gives CASSFGEGETQYF. The variable domain in full, with the rest retrieved from reference TRBV5-4 and TRBJ2-5, is ETGVTQSPTHLIKTRGQQVTLRCSSQSGHNTVSWYQQALGQGPQFIFQYYREEENGRGNFPPRFSGLQFPNYSSELNVNALELDDSALYLCASSFGEGETQYFGPGTRLLVL.

The table lists this clone with a count of one. Written as DNA, the CDR3 is TGTGCCAGCAGCCCGGTGGGAGGTGGGTACACTGAAGCTTTCTTT. This translates into CASSPVGGGYTEAFF. The rearrangement links TRBV14 to TRBJ1-1; no reliable D call. The CDR3 is made up of 15 amino acids. From germline, CDR1 is SGHDN and CDR2 FVKESK. Trimming took 4 bases from V and 3 from J, leaving 15 bases between them.

The J gene is TRBJ2-5, the V gene TRBV29-1; D not certain. Germline loops: CDR1 SQVTM, CDR2 ANQGSEA. Trimming stripped 5 bases from V and 2 bases from J, with 9 bases between. CDR3 length equals 12 residues. The DNA of the CDR3 is TGCAGCGTTTGGCCTCAGCAAGAGACCCAGTACTTC. This encodes CSVWPQQETQYF.